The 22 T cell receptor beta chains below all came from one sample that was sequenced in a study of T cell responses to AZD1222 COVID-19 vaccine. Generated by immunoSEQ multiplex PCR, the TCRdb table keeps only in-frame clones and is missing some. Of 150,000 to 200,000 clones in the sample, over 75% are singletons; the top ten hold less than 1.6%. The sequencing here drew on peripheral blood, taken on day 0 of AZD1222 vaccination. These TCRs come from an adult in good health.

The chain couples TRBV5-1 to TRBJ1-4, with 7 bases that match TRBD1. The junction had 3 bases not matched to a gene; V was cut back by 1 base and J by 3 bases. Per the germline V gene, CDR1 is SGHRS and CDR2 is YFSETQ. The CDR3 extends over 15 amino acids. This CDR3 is CASSLTGDSNEKLFF. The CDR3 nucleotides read TGCGCCAGCAGCTTGACAGGGGATTCTAATGAAAAACTGTTTTTT.

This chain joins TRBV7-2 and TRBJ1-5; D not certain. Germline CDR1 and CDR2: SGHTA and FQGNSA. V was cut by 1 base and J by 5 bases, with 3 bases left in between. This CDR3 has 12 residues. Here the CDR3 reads CASSLDYQPQHF. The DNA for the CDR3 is TGTGCCAGCAGCTTAGACTATCAGCCCCAGCATTTT.

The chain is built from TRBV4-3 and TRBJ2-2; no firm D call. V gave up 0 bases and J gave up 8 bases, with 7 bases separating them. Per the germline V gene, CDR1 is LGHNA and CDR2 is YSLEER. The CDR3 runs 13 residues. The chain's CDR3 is CASSQDIRGELFF. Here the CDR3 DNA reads TGCGCCAGCAGCCAAGACATTCGAGGGGAGCTGTTTTTT.

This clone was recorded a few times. The CDR3 DNA sequence: TGTGCCAGCAGCTCAGGGGGAGGGAACACCGGGGAGCTGTTTTTT. This sequence encodes CASSSGGGNTGELFF. This chain links TRBV7-3 with TRBJ2-2, with D possibly matching TRBD1 (7 bases). This CDR3 has 15 amino acids. Germline CDR1 and CDR2: SGHTA and FQGTGA. Deletions cut 4 bases from V and 1 base from J, with 10 bases between.

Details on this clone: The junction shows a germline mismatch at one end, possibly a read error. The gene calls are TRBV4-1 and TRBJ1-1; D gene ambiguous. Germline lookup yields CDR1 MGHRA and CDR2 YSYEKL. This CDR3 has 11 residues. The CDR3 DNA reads TGCGCCAGCAGACAAGACACTGAAGCTTTCTTT. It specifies CASRQDTEAFF.

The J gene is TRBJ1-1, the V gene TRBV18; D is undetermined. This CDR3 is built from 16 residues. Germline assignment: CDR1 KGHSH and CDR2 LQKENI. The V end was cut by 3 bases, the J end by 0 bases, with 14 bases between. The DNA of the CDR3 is TGTGCCAGCTCACCTGGGCAGGACTTTATGAACACTGAAGCTTTCTTT. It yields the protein CASSPGQDFMNTEAFF.

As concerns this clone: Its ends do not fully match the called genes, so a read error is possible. The CDR3 bases are TGTGCTAGCAGCCCCTTGGGGTTTGGGGCCAACGTCCTGACTTTC. Translated, it gives CASSPLGFGANVLTF. V is TRBV4-2 and J is TRBJ2-6; unclear D gene. The CDR3 spans 15 residues. Germline V gene lookup returns CDR1 LGHNA and CDR2 YNFKEQ.

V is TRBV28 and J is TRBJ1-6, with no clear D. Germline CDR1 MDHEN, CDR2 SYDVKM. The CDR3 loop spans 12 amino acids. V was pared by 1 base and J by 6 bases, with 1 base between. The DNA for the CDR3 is TGTGCCAGCAGTTTATTTAATTCACCCCTCCACTTT. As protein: CASSLFNSPLHF. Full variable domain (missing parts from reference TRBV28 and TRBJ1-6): DVKVTQSSRYLVKRTGEKVFLECVQDMDHENMFWYRQDPGLGLRLIYFSYDVKMKEKGDIPEGYSVSREKKERFSLILESASTNQTSMYLCASSLFNSPLHFGNGTRLTVT.

CDR3 sequence: CASSYDGGTIYF. Written as DNA, the CDR3 is TGTGCCAGCAGTTACGACGGGGGCACCATATATTTT. V and J are TRBV6-6 and TRBJ1-3; D is possibly TRBD1 (5 bases). CDR1 MNHNY and CDR2 SVGAGI come from the germline V gene (reference sequence). The CDR3 contains 12 residues. V shed 2 bases and J shed 9 bases, with 8 bases lying between them.

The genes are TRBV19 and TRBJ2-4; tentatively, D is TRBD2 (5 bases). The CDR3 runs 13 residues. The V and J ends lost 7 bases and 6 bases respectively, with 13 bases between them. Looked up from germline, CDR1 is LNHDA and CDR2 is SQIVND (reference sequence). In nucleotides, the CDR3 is TGTGCCAGTACCACTCTTGCGGGAAACATTCAGTACTTC. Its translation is CASTTLAGNIQYF.

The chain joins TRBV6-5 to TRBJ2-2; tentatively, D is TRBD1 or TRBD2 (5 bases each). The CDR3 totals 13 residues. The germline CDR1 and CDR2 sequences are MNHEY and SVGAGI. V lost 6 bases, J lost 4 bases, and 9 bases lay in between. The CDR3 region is CASRSGSTGELFF. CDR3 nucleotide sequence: TGTGCCAGCAGATCAGGGAGCACCGGGGAGCTGTTTTTT.

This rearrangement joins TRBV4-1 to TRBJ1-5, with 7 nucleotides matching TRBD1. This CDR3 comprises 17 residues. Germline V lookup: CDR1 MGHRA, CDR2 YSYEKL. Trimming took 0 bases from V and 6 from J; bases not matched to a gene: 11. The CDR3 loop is CASSQDGGAPGGQPQHF. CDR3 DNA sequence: TGCGCCAGCAGCCAAGACGGGGGCGCCCCAGGGGGTCAGCCCCAGCATTTT.

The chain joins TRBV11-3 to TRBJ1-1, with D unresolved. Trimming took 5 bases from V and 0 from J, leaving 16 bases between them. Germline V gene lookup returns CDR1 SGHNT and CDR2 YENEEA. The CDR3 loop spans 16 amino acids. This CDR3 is CASSRPRRRMNTEAFF. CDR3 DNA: TGTGCCAGCAGCCGCCCGCGGAGACGGATGAACACTGAAGCTTTCTTT.

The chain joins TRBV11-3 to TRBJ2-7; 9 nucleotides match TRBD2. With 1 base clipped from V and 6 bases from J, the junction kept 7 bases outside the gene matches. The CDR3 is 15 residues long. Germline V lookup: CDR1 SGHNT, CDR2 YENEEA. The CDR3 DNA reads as TGTGCCAGCAGCTTAGTCGCTAGCGGGGTTGGCGAGCAGTACTTC. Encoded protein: CASSLVASGVGEQYF.

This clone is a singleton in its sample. The CDR3 region is CAQRVGPEAFF. CDR3 nucleotide sequence: TGTGCCCAGCGGGTTGGGCCTGAAGCTTTCTTT. The rearrangement uses TRBV30 and TRBJ1-1, with D hard to call. V lost 8 bases to trimming and J lost 6 bases, with 13 bases between them. Germline V gene lookup returns CDR1 GTSNPN and CDR2 SVGIG (reference sequence). This CDR3 has 11 amino acids.

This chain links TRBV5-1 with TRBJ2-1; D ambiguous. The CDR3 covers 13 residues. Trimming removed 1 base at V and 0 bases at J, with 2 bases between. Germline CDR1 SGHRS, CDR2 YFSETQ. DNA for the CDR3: TGCGCCAGCAGCTTGAGCTCCTACAATGAGCAGTTCTTC. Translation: CASSLSSYNEQFF. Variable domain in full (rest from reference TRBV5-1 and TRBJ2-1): KAGVTQTPRYLIKTRGQQVTLSCSPISGHRSVSWYQQTPGQGLQFLFEYFSETQRNKGNFPGRFSGRQFSNSRSEMNVSTLELGDSALYLCASSLSSYNEQFFGPGTRLTVL.

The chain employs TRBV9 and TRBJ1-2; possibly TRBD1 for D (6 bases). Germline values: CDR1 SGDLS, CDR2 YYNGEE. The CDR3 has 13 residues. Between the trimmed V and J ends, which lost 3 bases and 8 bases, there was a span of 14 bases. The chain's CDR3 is CASSGSLGQGYTF. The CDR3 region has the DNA TGTGCCAGCAGCGGAAGTCTTGGACAGGGCTACACCTTC.

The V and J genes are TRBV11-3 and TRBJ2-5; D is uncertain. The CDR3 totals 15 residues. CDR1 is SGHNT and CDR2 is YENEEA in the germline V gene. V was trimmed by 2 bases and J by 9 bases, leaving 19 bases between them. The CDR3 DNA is TGTGCCAGCAGCTTATTGAGGTCACTCCAGGCGGCCCAGTACTTC. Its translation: CASSLLRSLQAAQYF.

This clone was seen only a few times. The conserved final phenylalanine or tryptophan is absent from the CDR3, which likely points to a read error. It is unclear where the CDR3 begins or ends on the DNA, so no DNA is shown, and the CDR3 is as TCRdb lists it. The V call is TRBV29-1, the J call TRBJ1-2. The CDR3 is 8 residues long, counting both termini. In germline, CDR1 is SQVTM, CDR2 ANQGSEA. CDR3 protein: CSARGDIV.

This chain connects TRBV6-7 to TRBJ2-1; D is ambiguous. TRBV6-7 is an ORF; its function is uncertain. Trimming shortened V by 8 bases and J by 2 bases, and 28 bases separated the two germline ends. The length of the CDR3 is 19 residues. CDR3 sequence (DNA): TGTGCCAGCCCAATAGGGTTTATAGGCGCGGAAATTCCCTACAATGAGCAGTTCTTC. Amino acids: CASPIGFIGAEIPYNEQFF.

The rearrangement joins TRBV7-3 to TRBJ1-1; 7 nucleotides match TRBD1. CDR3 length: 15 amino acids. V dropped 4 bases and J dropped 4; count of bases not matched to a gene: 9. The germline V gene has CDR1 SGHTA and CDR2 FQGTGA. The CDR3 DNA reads TGTGCCAGCAGCTCTGCGACAGGGAAGGCCACTGAAGCTTTCTTT. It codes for CASSSATGKATEAFF.

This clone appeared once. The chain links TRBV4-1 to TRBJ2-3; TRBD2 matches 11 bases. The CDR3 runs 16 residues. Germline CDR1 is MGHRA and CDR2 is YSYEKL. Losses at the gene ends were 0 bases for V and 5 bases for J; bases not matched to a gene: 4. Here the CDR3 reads CASSQETSGGEDTQYF. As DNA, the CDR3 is TGCGCCAGCAGCCAAGAAACTAGCGGGGGTGAAGATACGCAGTATTTT.